This T cell receptor (beta chain) is from a study of CD8+ T cells in alopecia areata. Extracted RNA was reverse transcribed, and the resulting cDNA served as sequencing template. Using immunoSEQ multiplex PCR, the repertoire was profiled, and TCRdb retains in-frame clones only, with some absent. This sample has roughly 200,000 clones, with 45% to 70% found just once. Study-level results: Researchers report lesional scalp, most notably alopecia totalis/universalis, outstripped normal scalp in clonality. Unlike in mice, where it was clearer, TCR sharing across patients was less clear, possibly HLA-related.

PBMCs served as the source from which CD4+ and CD8+ T cells were sorted. Germline V gene lookup returns CDR1 SGDLS and CDR2 YYNGEE. The V and J ends lost 7 bases and 0 bases respectively, with 12 bases between them. The CDR3 spans 14 residues. As regards this clone: The target antigen is unknown.

The receptor comes from a human donor in good health. The chain combines TRBV9 with TRBJ2-3; D may be TRBD2 (7 bases). Sequencing was carried out using CD8+ T cells sorted from blood. CDR3 region: CASDGGPSTDTQYF. The CDR3 DNA follows: TGTGCCAGCGACGGGGGGCCTAGCACAGATACGCAGTATTTT.